Listed here are 20 T cell receptor beta chains from one sample, sequenced in a study of shared clonotypes between healthy human individuals. Assay: immunoSEQ multiplex PCR; the TCRdb copy retains only in-frame clones and omits some. Among some 2 million clones, approximately 94% were seen once, and the ten largest hold 0.9% to 1.3%. Naive CD8 cells were CD45RO-negative, positively selected for CCR7, excluding terminally differentiated effector memory CD45RA+ cells. The specimen sequenced was naive CD8+ T cells sorted from blood. The receptors shown here come from a man aged 18 to 30 in good health.

V gene TRBV7-2 combines with J gene TRBJ2-7; no clear D gene. V was shortened by 1 base and J by 6 bases, with 7 bases between the two germline ends. Germline CDR1 reads SGHTA; CDR2 reads FQGNSA. The CDR3 loop spans 12 amino acids. The CDR3 DNA sequence: TGTGCCAGCAGCTTAGTCCCCCCCGAGCAGTACTTC. Its protein product is CASSLVPPEQYF.

To note about this clone: This CDR3 is also generated by other DNA sequences in the sample. This chain connects TRBV19 to TRBJ2-1; TRBD2 matches 10 bases. Germline V CDR1 and CDR2: LNHDA, SQIVND (reference sequence). V was clipped by 5 bases and J by 0 bases; unmatched bases: 1. The CDR3 runs 15 residues. CDR3 protein: CASSASGSSYNEQFF. The CDR3 bases are TGTGCCAGTAGTGCTAGCGGGAGCTCCTACAATGAGCAGTTCTTC. The full variable domain, with the rest looked up from reference TRBV19 and TRBJ2-1, is DGGITQSPKYLFRKEGQNVTLSCEQNLNHDAMYWYRQDPGQGLRLIYYSQIVNDFQKGDIAEGYSVSREKKESFPLTVTSAQKNPTAFYLCASSASGSSYNEQFFGPGTRLTVL.

The CDR3 nucleotides read TGTGCCAGCAGTGAATTTGGACAGGGATCCTACGAGCAGTACTTC. Translation: CASSEFGQGSYEQYF. The V and J genes are TRBV2 and TRBJ2-7; 8 nucleotides agree with TRBD1. Trimming took 2 bases from V and 1 from J; bases not matched to a gene: 4. This CDR3 has 15 residues. In germline, CDR1 is SNHLY, CDR2 FYNNEI. The variable domain in full, with the rest retrieved from reference TRBV2 and TRBJ2-7, is EPEVTQTPSHQVTQMGQEVILRCVPISNHLYFYWYRQILGQKVEFLVSFYNNEISEKSEIFDDQFSVERPDGSNFTLKIRSTKLEDSAMYFCASSEFGQGSYEQYFGPGTRLTVT.

The gene calls are TRBV27 and TRBJ2-7; D may correspond to TRBD1 or TRBD2 (5 bases each). Germline CDR1 is MNHEY and CDR2 is SMNVEV (reference sequence). CDR3 length: 16 amino acids. V was clipped by 2 bases and J by 1 base, with 15 bases between them. CDR3 protein: CASSLTLGDRSYEQYF. In DNA form, the CDR3 reads TGTGCCAGCAGTTTAACTCTTGGGGACCGATCCTACGAGCAGTACTTC.

The rearrangement joins TRBV2 to TRBJ2-3; D unresolved. CDR1 is SNHLY, CDR2 FYNNEI, per germline. V shed 2 bases and J shed 0 bases, with 12 bases lying between them. This CDR3 is built from 16 residues. The CDR3 DNA sequence: TGTGCCAGCAGTGAAACTTGGATTTCTAGCACAGATACGCAGTATTTT. Amino acid sequence: CASSETWISSTDTQYF.

The V call is TRBV7-9, the J call TRBJ2-5, with 10 bases aligning to TRBD2. The junction had 8 bases not matched to a gene; V was cut back by 2 bases and J by 5 bases. The CDR3 length is 16 residues. Germline CDR1 reads SEHNR; CDR2 reads FQNEAQ (reference sequence). The CDR3: CASSLSASGGRETQYF. Written as DNA, the CDR3 is TGTGCCAGCAGCTTATCGGCTAGCGGGGGTAGGGAGACCCAGTACTTC.

This sequence joins TRBV4-1 and TRBJ2-1; D is undetermined. Germline loops: CDR1 MGHRA, CDR2 YSYEKL. The CDR3 has 12 amino acids. The ends were cut back, 1 base at V and 7 bases at J, with 5 bases in the middle. CDR3 amino acids: CASSQGRNEQFF. The CDR3 bases are TGCGCCAGCAGCCAAGGTCGGAATGAGCAGTTCTTC.

The V and J genes are TRBV19 and TRBJ2-5; D is undetermined. Germline assignment: CDR1 LNHDA and CDR2 SQIVND (reference sequence). The germline V and J ends were trimmed by 5 bases and 0 bases, with 10 bases remaining between them. This CDR3 region has 14 residues. CDR3 loop: CASSSNWYQETQYF. DNA of the CDR3: TGTGCCAGTAGTTCCAATTGGTACCAAGAGACCCAGTACTTC.

The CDR3 reads CASSFEGQGNTGELFF. The CDR3 nucleotides read TGTGCCAGCAGTTTTGAGGGACAGGGGAACACCGGGGAGCTGTTTTTT. This sequence joins TRBV28 and TRBJ2-2; 9 bases line up with TRBD1. CDR1 MDHEN and CDR2 SYDVKM come from the germline V gene. This CDR3 comprises 16 residues. With 3 bases clipped from V and 1 base from J, the junction kept 3 bases outside the gene matches.

The chain uses TRBV7-3 and TRBJ2-5, with 8 nucleotides matching TRBD2. CDR1 and CDR2 (germline): SGHTA, FQGTGA. The CDR3 runs 16 residues. The V segment lost 5 bases and the J segment 2 bases; nucleotides outside the gene matches: 10. In nucleotides, the CDR3 is TGTGCCAGCAGCGAGGGGACTAGTACCGATCAAGAGACCCAGTACTTC. Protein sequence: CASSEGTSTDQETQYF.

The chain employs TRBV13 and TRBJ1-1, with 8 bases lining up with TRBD1. Germline loops: CDR1 PRHDT, CDR2 FYEKMQ (reference sequence). The V segment lost 3 bases and the J segment 2 bases; nucleotides outside the gene matches: 11. There are 17 residues in the CDR3. CDR3 sequence reads: CASSFGQGWGLNTEAFF. The DNA of the CDR3 is TGTGCCAGCAGCTTCGGACAGGGTTGGGGATTAAACACTGAAGCTTTCTTT.

The rearrangement links TRBV7-9 to TRBJ2-2; 8 bases fit TRBD1. V trimming: 3 bases; J trimming: 5 bases; junction bases outside the gene matches: 8. Per germline, CDR1 SEHNR and CDR2 FQNEAQ (reference sequence). There are 16 residues in the CDR3. The CDR3 DNA reads as TGTGCCAGCAGCTTCCTCCGTGGACAGGGAACCGGGGAGCTGTTTTTT. Its translation: CASSFLRGQGTGELFF.

This chain joins TRBV5-1 and TRBJ2-7; 12 bases fit TRBD2. Germline V lookup: CDR1 SGHRS, CDR2 YFSETQ. The CDR3 loop spans 16 amino acids. The ends lost 4 bases at V and 2 bases at J; junction bases unmatched: 7. The DNA of the CDR3 is TGCGCCAGCAGCCAAGGACTAGCGGGGCGAACCTACGAGCAGTACTTC. Residues: CASSQGLAGRTYEQYF.

The gene calls are TRBV7-9 and TRBJ2-7; TRBD2 might be the D (5 bases). Germline V CDR1 and CDR2: SEHNR, FQNEAQ (reference sequence). The CDR3 sequence is 13 residues long. The germline V and J ends were trimmed by 0 bases and 5 bases, with 8 bases remaining between them. CDR3 coding DNA: TGTGCCAGCAGCTTAGCGGGAGAGGACGAGCAGTACTTC. It translates to CASSLAGEDEQYF.

The V gene is TRBV2, the J gene TRBJ2-3, with D tentatively TRBD1 or TRBD2 (5 bases each). The CDR3 consists of 17 residues. In germline, CDR1 is SNHLY, CDR2 FYNNEI. V was trimmed by 4 bases and J by 4 bases, leaving 21 bases between them. CDR3 amino acids: CASSAYQDGPGPDTQYF. CDR3 bases: TGTGCCAGCAGTGCCTATCAAGACGGGCCGGGGCCAGATACGCAGTATTTT.

The chain employs TRBV12-5 and TRBJ2-7; tentatively, D is TRBD1 (6 bases). The CDR3 spans 13 residues. V was cut by 3 bases and J by 2 bases, with 8 bases left in between. CDR1 and CDR2 from the germline V gene are LGHNT and FRNRAP. The CDR3 protein is CASGFGGPYEQYF. CDR3 sequence (DNA): TGTGCTAGTGGTTTTGGGGGCCCCTACGAGCAGTACTTC. Together with reference TRBV12-5 and TRBJ2-7, the CDR3 gives the full variable domain: DARVTQTPRHKVTEMGQEVTMRCQPILGHNTVFWYRQTMMQGLELLAYFRNRAPLDDSGMPKDRFSAEMPDATLATLKIQPSEPRDSAVYFCASGFGGPYEQYFGPGTRLTVT.

V is TRBV2 and J is TRBJ1-2, with no clear D. CDR3 length equals 13 residues. Deletions cut 8 bases from V and 6 bases from J, with 16 bases between. CDR1 is SNHLY, CDR2 FYNNEI, per germline. CDR3 protein: CASCRGSTDGYTF. In DNA form, the CDR3 reads TGTGCCAGCTGTCGGGGTTCCACGGATGGCTACACCTTC. Combining the CDR3 with reference TRBV2 and TRBJ1-2 gives the whole variable domain EPEVTQTPSHQVTQMGQEVILRCVPISNHLYFYWYRQILGQKVEFLVSFYNNEISEKSEIFDDQFSVERPDGSNFTLKIRSTKLEDSAMYFCASCRGSTDGYTFGSGTRLTVV.

This clone was observed a handful of times. The rearrangement uses TRBV4-1 and TRBJ1-1; 7 bases are shared with TRBD1. The CDR3 is made up of 14 amino acids. The germline V gene encodes CDR1 MGHRA and CDR2 YSYEKL. V shed 2 bases, J shed 4 bases, and the junction held 4 bases outside the gene matches. The CDR3 sequence: CASSQFDRATEAFF. CDR3 in DNA: TGCGCCAGCAGCCAATTCGACAGGGCCACTGAAGCTTTCTTT.

The chain has TRBV7-9 and TRBJ2-3; 7 bases agree with TRBD1. The CDR3 totals 15 residues. Germline V CDR1 and CDR2: SEHNR, FQNEAQ (reference sequence). Trimming removed 5 bases from V and 1 base from J; junction bases left unmatched: 6. The CDR3 sequence is CASSQGDSGTDTQYF. For the CDR3, the DNA is TGTGCCAGCAGCCAGGGGGACAGCGGCACAGATACGCAGTATTTT.

This clone was seen a single time. The genes are TRBV6-5 and TRBJ2-7, with D perhaps given as TRBD1 or TRBD2 (7 bases each). CDR1 MNHEY and CDR2 SVGAGI come from the germline V gene. Trimming cost V 5 bases and J 2 bases, with 16 bases left between them. This CDR3 is built from 15 residues. CDR3 loop: CASSVTGEGTYEQYF. The CDR3 bases are TGTGCCAGCAGTGTAACAGGGGAGGGAACCTACGAGCAGTACTTC.